This TCR beta chain derives from a study of post-analysis software for immune sequencing data. Findings of the study overall: A few TRBV segments (TRBV5-6, TRBV5-1 and TRBV20-1 among them) occurred more frequently in patients than in controls. Compared against controls, patients with multiple sclerosis displayed significantly lower normalized Chao1 diversity.

The CDR3 covers 15 residues. Germline V gene data show CDR1 as SNHLY and CDR2 as FYNNEI. V lost 4 bases and J lost 4, with 16 bases in between. In its sample, this clonotype was seen a few times. Its antigen is unidentified. Carried by the TCR beta cDNA libraries were unique molecular identifiers. Out of 1 to 10 million T cells, roughly 0.5 million cDNA molecules were generated. TCRdb recomputed calls from the PCR reads with MiXCR, one row per CDR3 protein. Of 380,000 or so distinct CDR3 sequences in the sample, around a third were seen once. This sequence was found in a girl aged 5 to 17 with multiple sclerosis. The sequenced material came from blood. This chain joins TRBV2 and TRBJ1-1, with D maybe TRBD1 (5 bases). Here the CDR3 reads CASSAKVSGGTEAFF. In DNA, the CDR3 is TGTGCCAGCAGTGCAAAGGTCTCCGGGGGCACTGAAGCTTTCTTT.